These T cell receptor beta chains were read from a single sample in a study of blood T cells in healthy people across ages. TCRdb itself ran the 5' RACE reads through MiXCR, one entry per CDR3 protein. The sample lists nearly 800,000 distinct CDR3 sequences; approximately 25% were seen once. These same records also appear under a second study, on T cells of mothers and their children.

Sample: blood. The receptors come from a boy aged 5-17 years in good health. CDR3s include the opening cysteine and the closing phenylalanine or tryptophan. Each record gives: J gene, V gene, CDR3 protein.

J gene: TRBJ2-7; V gene: TRBV29-1; CDR3 protein: CSVENRALDEQYF
J gene: TRBJ2-6; V gene: TRBV28; CDR3 protein: CASGQTGTGANVLTF
J gene: NA; V gene: TRBV12-3/TRBV12-4; CDR3 protein: CAIGEGGGTDEQFF
J gene: TRBJ2-3; V gene: TRBV7-2; CDR3 protein: CASSLAQGHPEAQYF
J gene: TRBJ2-7; V gene: TRBV4-1; CDR3 protein: CASSQADRYEQYF
J gene: TRBJ1-2; V gene: TRBV29-1; CDR3 protein: CSVVGGHGYTF
J gene: TRBJ1-4; V gene: TRBV6-1; CDR3 protein: CASSLTGSGTPREKLFF
J gene: TRBJ1-4; V gene: TRBV7-3; CDR3 protein: CASSLLTGSRLFF
J gene: TRBJ2-1; V gene: TRBV6-6; CDR3 protein: CASGTSGRNNEQFF
J gene: TRBJ2-7; V gene: TRBV6-4; CDR3 protein: CASSPPHRDRSFYEQYF
J gene: TRBJ2-2; V gene: TRBV5-1; CDR3 protein: CASSSRVSVRNTGELFF
J gene: TRBJ2-5; V gene: TRBV20-1; CDR3 protein: CSARVAGSYETQYF
J gene: TRBJ2-4; V gene: TRBV12-3/TRBV12-4; CDR3 protein: CASSFRGTSRAKNIQYF
J gene: TRBJ2-7; V gene: TRBV29-1; CDR3 protein: CSVDRGGYEQYF
J gene: TRBJ1-4; V gene: TRBV12-3/TRBV12-4; CDR3 protein: CASSPRGAPENEKLFF
J gene: NA; V gene: TRBV6-4; CDR3 protein: CASAPLAWQNEQFF
J gene: TRBJ2-5; V gene: TRBV28; CDR3 protein: CASSPGQPGGETQYF
J gene: TRBJ2-1; V gene: TRBV27; CDR3 protein: CASSFSWTSGSFYNEQFF
J gene: TRBJ1-2; V gene: TRBV7-9; CDR3 protein: CSSSLLSWTGGGGYTF
J gene: TRBJ1-2; V gene: TRBV7-2; CDR3 protein: CASSLRGGGPHGYTF
J gene: TRBJ2-1; V gene: TRBV28; CDR3 protein: CASSDRGIEQFF
J gene: NA; V gene: TRBV27; CDR3 protein: CASSLRGHYNEQFF
J gene: TRBJ1-1; V gene: TRBV28; CDR3 protein: CASSSTRPGGHTEAFF
J gene: TRBJ1-1; V gene: TRBV28; CDR3 protein: CASSDRTGREGPEAFF
J gene: TRBJ1-2; V gene: TRBV2; CDR3 protein: CASSELTGSYGYTF
J gene: TRBJ1-1; V gene: TRBV6-6; CDR3 protein: CASSPSGGNTEAFF
J gene: TRBJ2-3; V gene: TRBV12-3/TRBV12-4; CDR3 protein: CASSPPGVLGADTQYF
J gene: TRBJ1-3; V gene: TRBV9; CDR3 protein: CASSFGTGSSSGNTIYF
J gene: TRBJ2-1; V gene: TRBV29-1; CDR3 protein: CSVEFLTRALKNEQFF
J gene: TRBJ2-7; V gene: TRBV6-2/TRBV6-3; CDR3 protein: CAGRPTGGREQYF
J gene: TRBJ1-2; V gene: TRBV18; CDR3 protein: CASSPPGQGHGYTF
J gene: TRBJ2-3; V gene: TRBV3-1; CDR3 protein: CASSQELARNTDTQYF
J gene: TRBJ2-2; V gene: TRBV10-3; CDR3 protein: CAISPLWAGELFF
J gene: TRBJ1-5; V gene: TRBV28; CDR3 protein: CASSPMRASNQPQHF
J gene: TRBJ1-1; V gene: TRBV7-9; CDR3 protein: CASRSFRQGTGRGTEAFF
J gene: TRBJ2-7; V gene: TRBV7-6; CDR3 protein: CASSIPYGGTNRPYEQYF
J gene: TRBJ2-2; V gene: TRBV6-2/TRBV6-3; CDR3 protein: CASSYSVTSTGELFF
J gene: TRBJ2-1; V gene: TRBV29-1; CDR3 protein: CSVGDLGAGNEQFF
J gene: TRBJ1-2; V gene: TRBV13; CDR3 protein: CASDSGTSNYGYTF
J gene: TRBJ2-3; V gene: TRBV6-5; CDR3 protein: CASSPWTESSTDTQYF
J gene: TRBJ2-7; V gene: TRBV29-1; CDR3 protein: CSVGMGSGGFYEQYF
J gene: TRBJ2-3; V gene: TRBV15; CDR3 protein: CATSRDGSTDTQYF
J gene: TRBJ1-4; V gene: TRBV6-5; CDR3 protein: CASSYSVRGSNEKLFF
J gene: TRBJ2-3; V gene: TRBV20-1; CDR3 protein: CSAPPGQGMTDTQYF
J gene: TRBJ2-5; V gene: TRBV28; CDR3 protein: CATSRPNLGDQYF